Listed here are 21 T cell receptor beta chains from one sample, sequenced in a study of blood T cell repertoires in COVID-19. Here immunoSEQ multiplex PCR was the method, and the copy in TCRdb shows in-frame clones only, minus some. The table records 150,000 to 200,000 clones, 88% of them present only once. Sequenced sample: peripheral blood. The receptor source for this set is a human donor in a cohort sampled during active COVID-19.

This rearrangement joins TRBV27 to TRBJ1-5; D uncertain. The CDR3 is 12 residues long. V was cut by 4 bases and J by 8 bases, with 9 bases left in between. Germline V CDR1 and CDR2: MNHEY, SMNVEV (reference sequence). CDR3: CASSSIGKPQHF. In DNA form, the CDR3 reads TGTGCCAGCAGTTCCATCGGGAAGCCCCAGCATTTT.

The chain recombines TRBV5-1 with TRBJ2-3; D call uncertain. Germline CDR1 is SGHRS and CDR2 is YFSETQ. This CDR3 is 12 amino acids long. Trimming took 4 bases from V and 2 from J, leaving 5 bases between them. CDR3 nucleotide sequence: TGCGCCAGCAGCATTAACACAGATACGCAGTATTTT. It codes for CASSINTDTQYF.

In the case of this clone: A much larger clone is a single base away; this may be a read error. The CDR3 nucleotides read TGTGCCAGCAGGGAGACTAGCGGGACCTCCTACGAGCAGTACTTC. Its translation: CASRETSGTSYEQYF. The chain uses TRBV2 and TRBJ2-7; 11 bases are shared with TRBD2. The germline V gene encodes CDR1 SNHLY and CDR2 FYNNEI. CDR3 length: 15 residues. Trimming took 6 bases from V and 0 from J; bases not matched to a gene: 4.

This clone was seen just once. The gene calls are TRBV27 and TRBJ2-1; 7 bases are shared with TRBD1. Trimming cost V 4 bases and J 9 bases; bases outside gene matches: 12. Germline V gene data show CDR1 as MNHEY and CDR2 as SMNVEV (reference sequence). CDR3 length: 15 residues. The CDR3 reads CASSSRQGVSGEQFF. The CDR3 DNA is TGTGCCAGCAGTTCGCGACAGGGAGTTTCGGGTGAGCAGTTCTTC.

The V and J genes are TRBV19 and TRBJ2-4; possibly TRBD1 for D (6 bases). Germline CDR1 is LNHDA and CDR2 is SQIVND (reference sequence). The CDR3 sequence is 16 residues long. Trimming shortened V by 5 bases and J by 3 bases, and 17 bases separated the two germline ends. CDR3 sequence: CASSAQQGVGKNIQYF. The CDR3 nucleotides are TGTGCCAGTAGTGCCCAACAGGGAGTGGGCAAAAACATTCAGTACTTC.

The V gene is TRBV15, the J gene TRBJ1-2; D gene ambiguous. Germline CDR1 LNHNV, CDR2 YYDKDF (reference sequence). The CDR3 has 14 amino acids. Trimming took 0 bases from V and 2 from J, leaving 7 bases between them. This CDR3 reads CATSRDLVNYGYTF. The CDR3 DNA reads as TGTGCCACCAGCAGAGATTTAGTAAACTATGGCTACACCTTC.

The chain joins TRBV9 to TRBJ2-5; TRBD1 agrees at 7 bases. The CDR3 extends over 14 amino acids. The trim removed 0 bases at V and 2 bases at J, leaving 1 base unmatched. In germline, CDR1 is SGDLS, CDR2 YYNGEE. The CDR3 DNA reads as TGTGCCAGCAGCGTAGGACAGGGTCAAGAGACCCAGTACTTC. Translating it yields CASSVGQGQETQYF.

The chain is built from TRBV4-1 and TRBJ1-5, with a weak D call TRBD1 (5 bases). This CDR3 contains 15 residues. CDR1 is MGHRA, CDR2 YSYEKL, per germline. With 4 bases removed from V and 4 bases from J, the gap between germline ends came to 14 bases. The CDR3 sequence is CASSRSQVINQPQHF. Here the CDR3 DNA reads TGCGCCAGCAGCCGCTCACAGGTGATAAATCAGCCCCAGCATTTT.

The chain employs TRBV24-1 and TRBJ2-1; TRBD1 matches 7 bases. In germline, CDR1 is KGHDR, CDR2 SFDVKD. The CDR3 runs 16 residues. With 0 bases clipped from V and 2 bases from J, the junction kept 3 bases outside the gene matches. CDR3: CATSDLTGATYNEQFF. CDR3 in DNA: TGTGCCACCAGTGATTTGACAGGGGCTACCTACAATGAGCAGTTCTTC.

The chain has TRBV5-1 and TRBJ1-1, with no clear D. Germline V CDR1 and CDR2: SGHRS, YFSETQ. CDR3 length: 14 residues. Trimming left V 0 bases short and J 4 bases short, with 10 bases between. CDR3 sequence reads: CASSLEPRGTEAFF. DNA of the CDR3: TGCGCCAGCAGCTTGGAACCCAGAGGCACTGAAGCTTTCTTT.

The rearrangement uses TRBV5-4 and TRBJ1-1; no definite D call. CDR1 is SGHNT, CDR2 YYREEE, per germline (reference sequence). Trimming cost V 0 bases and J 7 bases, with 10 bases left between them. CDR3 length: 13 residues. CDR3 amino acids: CASSLAGSNEAFF. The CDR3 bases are TGTGCCAGCAGCTTGGCAGGTAGTAATGAAGCTTTCTTT.

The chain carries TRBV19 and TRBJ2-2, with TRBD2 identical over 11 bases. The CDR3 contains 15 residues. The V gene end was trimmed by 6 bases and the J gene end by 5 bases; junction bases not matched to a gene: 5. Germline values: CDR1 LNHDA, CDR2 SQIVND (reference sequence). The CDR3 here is CASSQTSGITGELFF. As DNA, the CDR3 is TGTGCCAGTAGCCAGACTAGCGGGATTACCGGGGAGCTGTTTTTT.

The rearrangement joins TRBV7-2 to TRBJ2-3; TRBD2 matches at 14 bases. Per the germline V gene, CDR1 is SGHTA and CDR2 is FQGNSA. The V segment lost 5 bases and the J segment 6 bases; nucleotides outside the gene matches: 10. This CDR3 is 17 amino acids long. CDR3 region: CASSHPRLAGGVDTQYF. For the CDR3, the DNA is TGTGCCAGCAGCCACCCTCGACTAGCGGGAGGGGTTGATACGCAGTATTTT.

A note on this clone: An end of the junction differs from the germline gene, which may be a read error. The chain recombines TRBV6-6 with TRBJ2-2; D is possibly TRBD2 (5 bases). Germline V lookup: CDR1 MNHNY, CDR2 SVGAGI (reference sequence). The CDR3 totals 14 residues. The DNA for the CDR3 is TGTGCCAGCAATTACGGACTCACCACCGGGGAGCTGTTTTTT. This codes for CASNYGLTTGELFF.

In DNA form, the CDR3 reads TGTGCCAGCAGACTAGCGGGGTTCACAGATACGCAGTATTTT. This encodes CASRLAGFTDTQYF. The rearrangement links TRBV6-4 to TRBJ2-3; 10 positions agree with TRBD2. V shed 6 bases and J 2 bases; nucleotides not matched to a gene: 2. CDR3 length equals 14 residues. The germline V gene encodes CDR1 MRHNA and CDR2 SNTAGT.

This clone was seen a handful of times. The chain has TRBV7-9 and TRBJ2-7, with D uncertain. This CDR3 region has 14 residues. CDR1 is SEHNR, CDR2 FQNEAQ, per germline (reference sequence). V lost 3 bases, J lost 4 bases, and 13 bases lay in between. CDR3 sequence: CASSFSEVGYEQYF. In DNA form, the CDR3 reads TGTGCCAGCAGCTTCTCCGAGGTCGGTTACGAGCAGTACTTC. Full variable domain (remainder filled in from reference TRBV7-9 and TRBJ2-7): DTGVSQNPRHKITKRGQNVTFRCDPISEHNRLYWYRQTLGQGPEFLTYFQNEAQLEKSRLLSDRFSAERPKGSFSTLEIQRTEQGDSAMYLCASSFSEVGYEQYFGPGTRLTVT.

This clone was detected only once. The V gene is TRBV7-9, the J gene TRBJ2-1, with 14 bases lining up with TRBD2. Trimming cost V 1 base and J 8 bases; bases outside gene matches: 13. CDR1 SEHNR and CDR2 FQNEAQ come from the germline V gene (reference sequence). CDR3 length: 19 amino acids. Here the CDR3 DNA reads TGTGCCAGCAGCTTAGGCGGACTAGCGGGAGGACACGTTTTGGATGAGCAGTTCTTC. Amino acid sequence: CASSLGGLAGGHVLDEQFF. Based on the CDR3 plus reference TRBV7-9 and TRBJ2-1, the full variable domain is DTGVSQNPRHKITKRGQNVTFRCDPISEHNRLYWYRQTLGQGPEFLTYFQNEAQLEKSRLLSDRFSAERPKGSFSTLEIQRTEQGDSAMYLCASSLGGLAGGHVLDEQFFGPGTRLTVL.

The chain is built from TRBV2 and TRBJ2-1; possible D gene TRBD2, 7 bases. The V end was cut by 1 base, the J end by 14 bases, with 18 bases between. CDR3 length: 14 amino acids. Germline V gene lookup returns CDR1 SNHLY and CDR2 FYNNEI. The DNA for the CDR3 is TGTGCCAGCAGTGAAGTACCGGTGGGAGGGGGGAAGTTCTTC. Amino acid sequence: CASSEVPVGGGKFF.

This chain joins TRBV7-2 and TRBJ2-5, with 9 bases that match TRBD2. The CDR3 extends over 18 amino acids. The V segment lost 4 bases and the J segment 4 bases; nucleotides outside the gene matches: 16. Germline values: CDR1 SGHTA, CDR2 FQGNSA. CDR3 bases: TGTGCCAGCAGCTCGGGAGTAATAGCGGGGGCCCGACGAGAGACCCAGTACTTC. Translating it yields CASSSGVIAGARRETQYF. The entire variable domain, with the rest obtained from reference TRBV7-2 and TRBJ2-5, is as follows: GAGVSQSPSNKVTEKGKDVELRCDPISGHTALYWYRQSLGQGLEFLIYFQGNSAPDKSGLPSDRFSAERTGGSVSTLTIQRTQQEDSAVYLCASSSGVIAGARRETQYFGPGTRLLVL.

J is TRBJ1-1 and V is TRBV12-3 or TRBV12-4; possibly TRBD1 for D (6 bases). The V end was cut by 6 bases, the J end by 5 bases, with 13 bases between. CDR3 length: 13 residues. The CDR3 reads CASSTGQWTEAFF. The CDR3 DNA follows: TGTGCCAGCAGCACAGGGCAATGGACTGAAGCTTTCTTT.

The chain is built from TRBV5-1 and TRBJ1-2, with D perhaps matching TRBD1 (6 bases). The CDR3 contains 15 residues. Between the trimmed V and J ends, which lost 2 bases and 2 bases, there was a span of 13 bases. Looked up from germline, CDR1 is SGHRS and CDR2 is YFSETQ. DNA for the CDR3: TGCGCCAGCAGCTTTTCAGGGGATACCAACTATGGCTACACCTTC. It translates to CASSFSGDTNYGYTF. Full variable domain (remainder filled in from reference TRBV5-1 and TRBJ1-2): KAGVTQTPRYLIKTRGQQVTLSCSPISGHRSVSWYQQTPGQGLQFLFEYFSETQRNKGNFPGRFSGRQFSNSRSEMNVSTLELGDSALYLCASSFSGDTNYGYTFGSGTRLTVV.